A selection of T cell receptor beta chains follows, all from one sample in a study of spatial heterogeneity in lung cancer. A single record per CDR3 protein comes from TCRdb applying MiXCR to the 5' RACE reads. Of around 26,000 distinct CDR3 sequences in the sample, roughly 10% were seen once. This specimen consisted of lung tumor tissue, obtained at surgery. The receptor set was obtained from a male donor with early-stage non-small cell lung cancer. The CDR3 runs from the conserved cysteine through the conserved F or W. D genes are given only for firm matches. The size entry is marked missing in some rows and otherwise reads once, few, many or a size class.

few	TRBV9	TRBD2	TRBJ2-3	TGTGCCAGCAGCGTGAAATTGGCGGGAGCAGGCACAGATACGCAGTATTTT	CASSVKLAGAGTDTQYF
many	TRBV6-5	.	TRBJ2-6	TGTGCCAGCAAGAAGATCTCTGGGGCCAACGTCCTGACTTTC	CASKKISGANVLTF
.	TRBV15	.	TRBJ2-3	TGTGCCACCAGCAGACCCACCCGGGGGGATACGCAGTATTTT	CATSRPTRGDTQYF
many	TRBV6-5	.	TRBJ2-2	TGTGCCAGCAGAGAAGTTGGGACGACGAACACCGGGGAGCTGTTTTTT	CASREVGTTNTGELFF
.	TRBV30	.	TRBJ2-7	TGTGCCTGGGGACCTGGGACAACCCTTAAGGAGCAGTACTTC	CAWGPGTTLKEQYF
many	TRBV30	.	TRBJ2-1	TGTGCCCGGACCGGCTCCTACAATGAGCAGTTCTTC	CARTGSYNEQFF
.	TRBV6-6	.	TRBJ2-7	TGTGCCAGCAGTTACCCCCAGGGACAACGGGATATGGAGCAGTACTTC	CASSYPQGQRDMEQYF
many	TRBV7-2	TRBD2	TRBJ2-7	TGTGCCAGCAGCTTCCGGGGGGACGAGCAGTACTTC	CASSFRGDEQYF
many	TRBV28	.	TRBJ2-5	TGTGCCAGCAGTTTGGGCAGATTACAAGAGACCCAGTACTTC	CASSLGRLQETQYF
few	TRBV5-1	.	TRBJ2-4	TGCGCCAGCAGCTCGGCACAGGGCACAAACATTCAGTACTTC	CASSSAQGTNIQYF
.	TRBV5-4	TRBD1	TRBJ2-2	TGTGCCAGCAGCTTGGCAGGGGACAGACACACCGGGGAGCTGTTTTTT	CASSLAGDRHTGELFF
.	TRBV4-1	.	TRBJ2-7	TGCGCCAGCAGCCAAGACGGGATCGGCTCGTACGAGCAGTACTTC	CASSQDGIGSYEQYF
many	TRBV9	.	TRBJ2-1	TGTGCCAGCAGCGAGGGCCTTGAGTATGAGCAGTTCTTC	CASSEGLEYEQFF
.	TRBV7-6	.	TRBJ1-1	TGTGCCAGCAGCTCGATGACAGGTGAAGCTTTCTTT	CASSSMTGEAFF
.	TRBV5-1	TRBD2	TRBJ2-5	TGCGCCAGCAGCTTGGAGGGACTAGGGGGAGAGACCCAGTACTTC	CASSLEGLGGETQYF
many	TRBV5-1	.	TRBJ2-5	TGCGCCAGCAGAGGTGTCCCTGAGACCCAGTACTTC	CASRGVPETQYF
many	TRBV7-2	.	TRBJ2-2	TGTGCCAGCAGCTTATCGAGTTTTGGCACCGGGGAGCTGTTTTTT	CASSLSSFGTGELFF
many	TRBV4-3	.	TRBJ2-1	TGCGCCAGCAGCCAGGTCGGCGCGAATGAGCAGTTCTTC	CASSQVGANEQFF
many	TRBV10-3	TRBD2	TRBJ2-5	TGTGCCATCAGTGAATCTAGCGGGGCCAAGACCCAGTACTTC	CAISESSGAKTQYF
many	TRBV6-2/TRBV6-3	.	TRBJ2-7	TGTGCCAGCACCCCCAGAAGGGGGTCCTACGAGCAGTACTTC	CASTPRRGSYEQYF
many	TRBV20-1	TRBD1	TRBJ1-2	TGCAGTGCGATGAGACAGGGGAACTATGGCTACACCTTC	CSAMRQGNYGYTF
once	TRBV29-1	.	TRBJ2-1	TGCAGCGTAGAAGCGGCGGGAAAGCCTAACAATGAGCAGTTCTTC	CSVEAAGKPNNEQFF